The entry below describes one T cell receptor beta chain. Antigen specificity is unknown. Germline V gene lookup returns CDR1 GTSNPN and CDR2 SVGIG (reference sequence). This CDR3 is built from 12 residues. V shed 0 bases and J shed 12 bases, with 12 bases lying between them. Second doses that came at about 4 or about 12 weeks were put together. The sample is drawn from a study of T cell responses to AZD1222 COVID-19 vaccine. Study outcomes and limitations: In all cases, repertoires were sampled only after the peak T cell response. Vaccine-associated CD4 TCRs ranged over spike, dominating at 160-218 and 743-854.

The repertoire was sequenced with immunoSEQ multiplex PCR; TCRdb's copy has only in-frame clones and lacks some. The data hold about 140,000 clones, with roughly 90% observed a single time. This TCR was recovered from an adult who received the AZD1222 COVID-19 vaccine. The chain employs TRBV30 and TRBJ1-5; possible D gene TRBD1, 6 bases. Specimen: peripheral blood, collected 28 days after the second AZD1222 dose. DNA for the CDR3: TGTGCCTGGAGTGTAGGAGACAGGTTCCAGCATTTT. This gives the protein CAWSVGDRFQHF.